Below are 14 T cell receptor beta chains sequenced from a single sample in a study of cytomegalovirus exposure and HLA in healthy donors. Primers included in the PCR were 60 Vbeta and 13 Jbeta primers. Here immunoSEQ multiplex PCR was the method, and the copy in TCRdb shows in-frame clones only, minus some. The sample features tens of thousands of clones, with 1.7% in its top ten. Input material: PBMCs. These receptors were obtained from a woman in her 30s in good health and CMV-seronegative.

The J gene is TRBJ1-3, the V gene TRBV6-5; D gene unclear. Trimming took off 3 bases at V and 2 bases at J, with 8 bases between the two ends. Germline V CDR1 and CDR2: MNHEY, SVGAGI. The CDR3 contains 14 residues. The CDR3 region has the DNA TGTGCCAGCAGTTATTTAACGGCTGGAAACACCATATATTTT. Translation gives CASSYLTAGNTIYF.

The gene calls are TRBV6-5 and TRBJ2-3; 8 bases map to TRBD2. Looked up from germline, CDR1 is MNHEY and CDR2 is SVGAGI. The CDR3 runs to 13 residues. Trimming took 6 bases from V and 7 from J; bases not matched to a gene: 6. CDR3 coding DNA: TGTGCCAGCAGCCTTAGCGGGGCAAATACGCAGTATTTT. Residues: CASSLSGANTQYF.

The chain carries TRBV18 and TRBJ2-1; D might be TRBD1 (6 bases). The CDR3 runs 16 residues. The V gene's germline CDR1 is KGHSH and CDR2 LQKENI. V lost 4 bases to trimming and J lost 5 bases, with 18 bases between them. The CDR3 DNA reads as TGTGCCAGCTCACGGGGCCAGGGGATTCCCGACAATGAGCAGTTCTTC. As protein: CASSRGQGIPDNEQFF.

The chain links TRBV6-1 to TRBJ2-7, with 9 bases lining up with TRBD1. This CDR3 has 14 amino acids. Germline V CDR1 and CDR2: MNHNS, SASEGT. Trimming cost V 3 bases and J 4 bases; bases outside gene matches: 4. The CDR3 spells CASSEGGQGYEQYF. CDR3 in DNA: TGTGCCAGCAGTGAGGGGGGACAGGGTTACGAGCAGTACTTC.

The chain uses TRBV5-4 and TRBJ1-1; weak D call: TRBD1 (6 bases). The germline gives CDR1 SGHNT, CDR2 YYREEE (reference sequence). Trimming pared 4 bases from V and 4 bases from J, leaving 14 bases between. The CDR3 is 14 residues long. The CDR3 here is CASSPRGLGTEAFF. For the CDR3, the DNA is TGTGCCAGCAGCCCTAGGGGGTTAGGCACTGAAGCTTTCTTT.

The chain carries TRBV29-1 and TRBJ2-3; D uncertain. CDR3 length: 14 residues. Deletions cut 6 bases from V and 2 bases from J, with 15 bases between. Germline V gene sequence: CDR1 SQVTM, CDR2 ANQGSEA. The CDR3 DNA sequence: TGCAGCGTGGTCGCGCGGAAGTTCACAGATACGCAGTATTTT. Residues: CSVVARKFTDTQYF.

The chain is built from TRBV19 and TRBJ1-5, with D possibly TRBD1 on 5 matching bases. Germline values: CDR1 LNHDA, CDR2 SQIVND (reference sequence). The CDR3 covers 16 residues. V shed 7 bases and J shed 7 bases, with 23 bases lying between them. The CDR3 DNA follows: TGTGCCAGTACCTCCGCAGGGAAGGGTTCTCGACAGCCCCAGCATTTT. Its protein product is CASTSAGKGSRQPQHF.

V and J are TRBV4-3 and TRBJ2-3; 7 nucleotides align to TRBD2. Germline assignment: CDR1 LGHNA and CDR2 YSLEER. With V trimmed by 6 bases and J by 2 bases, 8 bases remained unmatched. There are 15 residues in the CDR3. The DNA of the CDR3 is TGCGCCAGCAGGGACGCGGGGGACCTCACAGATACGCAGTATTTT. It translates to CASRDAGDLTDTQYF.

The CDR3 DNA reads as TGTGCCAGCAGCCGACCCGGGACAGGGGCTAATCAGCCCCAGCATTTT. Translating it yields CASSRPGTGANQPQHF. This rearrangement joins TRBV28 to TRBJ1-5; the match to TRBD1 covers 10 bases. CDR1 and CDR2 (germline): MDHEN, SYDVKM. The CDR3 is 16 amino acids. V was clipped by 6 bases and J by 4 bases; unmatched bases: 9.

Remarks on this clone: Other DNA sequences in the sample encode the same CDR3. The V call is TRBV7-3, the J call TRBJ1-1, with a possible D match to TRBD1 (5 bases). Germline CDR1 is SGHTA and CDR2 is FQGTGA. Trimming cost V 5 bases and J 0 bases, with 7 bases left between them. The CDR3 is 13 residues long. This CDR3 reads CASSLTVNTEAFF. As DNA, the CDR3 is TGTGCCAGCAGCCTGACAGTGAACACTGAAGCTTTCTTT. The full variable domain, rest sourced from reference TRBV7-3 and TRBJ1-1, is GAGVSQTPSNKVTEKGKYVELRCDPISGHTALYWYRQSLGQGPEFLIYFQGTGAADDSGLPNDRFFAVRPEGSVSTLKIQRTERGDSAVYLCASSLTVNTEAFFGQGTRLTVV.

CDR3 amino acids: CASSALGTGGYQPQHF. CDR3 DNA: TGTGCCAGCAGTGCCCTAGGGACAGGGGGTTATCAGCCCCAGCATTTT. The chain joins TRBV6-1 to TRBJ1-5, with 11 nucleotides matching TRBD1. The CDR3 is 16 residues long. CDR1 MNHNS and CDR2 SASEGT come from the germline V gene. V lost 4 bases and J lost 5; bases outside the gene matches: 7.

This chain joins TRBV18 and TRBJ2-7, with D perhaps TRBD2 (6 bases). The CDR3 spans 14 residues. Germline CDR1 KGHSH, CDR2 LQKENI. The V end was cut by 1 base, the J end by 3 bases, with 10 bases between. CDR3 in DNA: TGTGCCAGCTCACCACGTAGCGGTGTCTACGAGCAGTACTTC. Residues: CASSPRSGVYEQYF.

The chain links TRBV29-1 to TRBJ1-5; maybe TRBD1 (5 bases). The CDR3 consists of 13 residues. Deletions cut 4 bases from V and 1 base from J, with 8 bases between. Per germline, CDR1 SQVTM and CDR2 ANQGSEA. In DNA form, the CDR3 reads TGCAGCGTTGTGCCAGGGAGCAATCAGCCCCAGCATTTT. Translating it yields CSVVPGSNQPQHF.

The chain combines TRBV4-3 with TRBJ1-3; unclear D gene. Germline CDR1 is LGHNA and CDR2 is YSLEER. The CDR3 has 15 residues. The V gene lost 0 bases and the J gene lost 1 base, with 7 bases spanning the gap. The CDR3 DNA sequence: TGCGCCAGCAGCCAAGATTCGGGTTCTGGAAACACCATATATTTT. This encodes CASSQDSGSGNTIYF.